Listed below are T cell receptor beta chains from one sample, sequenced in a study of T cells expressing NK-cell markers. Reanalyzing the 5' RACE reads, TCRdb keeps one entry per CDR3 protein, without DNA. Listed are about 370,000 distinct CDR3 sequences; around 10% falls within the top ten. Material for sequencing was blood T cells: a sorted CD56 or NKG2C T cell subset, CD4+ or CD8+ T cells, or bulk PBMC T cells (not recorded which). The receptors here all came from a woman between 45 and 65 years old in good health. CDR3s include the opening cysteine and the closing phenylalanine or tryptophan.

V,J,CDR3
TRBV2,TRBJ2-7,CASRTDDYEQYF
TRBV30,TRBJ2-1,CAWSGGGQAQFF
TRBV5-1,TRBJ1-1,CASSLVRGGAEAFF
TRBV7-2,TRBJ1-2,CASSLVLTGSSRGYTF
TRBV24-1,TRBJ2-6,CATSDPGILGANVLTF
TRBV5-1,TRBJ2-1,CASTEMWGDEQFF
TRBV4-2,TRBJ2-3,CASSQEVGVKGDTQYF
TRBV5-1,TRBJ1-1,CASREGQQNTEAFF
TRBV3-1,TRBJ2-3,CASSQFFTLAGDWDTQYF
TRBV12-3/TRBV12-4,TRBJ2-1,CASSFPGLAQDEQFF